The TCR beta chain described here comes from a study of tumor-infiltrating lymphocytes in primary liver carcinoma. Study background: The tumors ranged from about 4.2 to 10 cm across and fell within stage T1-T3 N0M0. In every tissue type, samples returned a similar yield of roughly 3.65 to 8 million productive TCRbeta reads.

The study's findings and limits: Tumor-adjacent and tumor-blood pairs shared less of their repertoires than tumor region pairs shared.

Unsorted whole blood supplied the RNA, and germline DNA was extracted too. At sampling, these chronic HBV carriers had received no treatment. With a constant-region primer, TCR beta cDNA was made from approximately 500 ng of total RNA. Three rounds of nested multiplex PCR with slightly modified ARM-PCR produced TCR beta libraries. Rounds one and two of PCR, each of about 10 cycles, were primed with TRBV1-TRBV30 forward primers and a C-beta reverse primer. Each CDR3 protein gets one entry after TCRdb re-called the multiplex PCR reads with MiXCR. Here the sample spans some 190,000 distinct CDR3 sequences, about 60% being singletons. This clonotype was detected a few times. Its antigen is still unknown. Germline V gives CDR1 SQVTM, CDR2 ANQGSEA. V lost 1 base to trimming and J lost 4 bases; unmatched junction nucleotides: 3. This CDR3 contains 13 residues.

The receptor's source is a man between 35 and 55 years old with primary liver carcinoma and hepatitis B virus infection. V is TRBV29-1 and J is TRBJ1-1; 7 nucleotides align to TRBD1. Sequenced: peripheral blood. CDR3 protein: CSVEGQGFTEAFF. The DNA of the CDR3 is TGCAGCGTTGAAGGACAGGGTTTCACTGAAGCTTTCTTT.